This TCR beta chain was observed in a study of CD8 T cells in Susac syndrome. Regarding this clonotype: Its antigen remains unidentified.

With random hexamers, reverse transcription was performed on roughly 0.45 to 1 ug of RNA. Amplification of TCR beta CDR3 by immunoSEQ multiplex PCR spanned 54 Vbeta and 13 Jbeta. TCRdb re-called the immunoSEQ multiplex PCR reads through MiXCR, storing one row per CDR3 protein. The sample includes more than 200,000 distinct CDR3 sequences, about 94% seen only once; the top ten take around 0.15%. J lost 5 bases, V lost 1 base, and 7 bases had no gene match. This CDR3 contains 16 residues. Germline V lookup: CDR1 MGHDK, CDR2 SYGVNS. Diagnostic criteria for definite or probable disease, in their recently defined form, were met by the patients with Susac syndrome. TEMRA cells underwent FACS enrichment and CD8+ and CD4+ T cells underwent negative isolation. Study-wide results and limits: In Susac syndrome, the CD4+ T cell repertoires did not show clonal expansion.

The chain employs TRBV25-1 and TRBJ2-5; 10 nucleotides align to TRBD1. This receptor was taken from a human donor with Susac syndrome. The sample consisted of CD4+ T cells from PBMCs. The CDR3 nucleotides read TGTGCCAGCAGTGAATTTGGGACAGGGGCACGGGAGACCCAGTACTTC. Translation gives CASSEFGTGARETQYF.